This TCR beta chain was obtained from a study of breast tumors, draining lymph nodes, adjacent tissues. With regard to this clonotype: The antigen remains undetermined.

TCRdb called the multiplex PCR reads again in MiXCR, with one record for every CDR3 protein. The table has about 21,000 distinct CDR3 sequences, roughly 40% seen once. Study-level points and caveats: Tumor T cell lymph node origin was a supported hypothesis, not proven. Most tumor T cells seemingly derive from lymph node, then expand in tumor.

This CDR3 spans 14 amino acids. Germline-derived CDR1 and CDR2 are SGHTA and FQGNSA. J gave up 7 bases and V 5 bases, and 7 bases lay outside the gene matches. Sequenced input: breast tumor tissue. This clonotype was obtained from a female donor with breast cancer. Some clones in this sample may be carry-over from other donors' samples. The V and J genes are TRBV7-2 and TRBJ1-4, with 7 positions matching TRBD1. The CDR3 is CASSRRGLGEKLFF. CDR3 in DNA: TGTGCCAGCAGCAGAAGGGGGCTTGGTGAAAAACTGTTTTTT.